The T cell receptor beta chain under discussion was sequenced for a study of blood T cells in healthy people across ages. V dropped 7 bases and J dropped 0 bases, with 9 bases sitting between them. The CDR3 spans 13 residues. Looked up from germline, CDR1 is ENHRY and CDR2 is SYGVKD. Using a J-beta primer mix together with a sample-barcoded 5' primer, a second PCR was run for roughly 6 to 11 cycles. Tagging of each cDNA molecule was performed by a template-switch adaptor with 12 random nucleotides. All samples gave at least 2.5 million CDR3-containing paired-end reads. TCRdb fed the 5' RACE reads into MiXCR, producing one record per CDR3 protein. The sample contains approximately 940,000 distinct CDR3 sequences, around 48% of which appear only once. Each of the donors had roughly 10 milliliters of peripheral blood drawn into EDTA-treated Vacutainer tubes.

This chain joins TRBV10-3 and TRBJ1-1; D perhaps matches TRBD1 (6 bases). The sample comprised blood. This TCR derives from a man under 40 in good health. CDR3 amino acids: CAIKGQLNTEAFF. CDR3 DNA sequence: TGTGCCATCAAGGGACAATTGAACACTGAAGCTTTCTTT.